The text below deals with one T cell receptor (beta chain). This clone has just one count. The antigen it binds to is not known. No base quality values were provided; no much bigger clone lies one nucleotide off. The source of the sample is a study of blood T cell repertoires in COVID-19 (TCRdb year 2020). Context from the whole study: Samples covering the acute and convalescent phases of COVID-19 were provided by collaborators in the United States, Italy and Spain. HLA class I and class II types, where available, came from metadata supplied by the sample provider rather than from assay-based typing. The prospective study material was composed of cDNA or gDNA derived from T cells, B-cell-depleted T cells, or PBMCs. The repertoires were made available in a free public database intended to serve as a resource for research on the immune response to SARS-CoV-2. Sample metadata almost always included a de-identified subject ID, COVID-19 status, age in years and sex. Subjects who had been exposed to COVID-19, were actively infected with it, or had recovered from it provided the deeply sampled blood TCRbeta repertoires that made up the dataset. Samples came from the ongoing ImmuneRACE study (first 160 participants) plus 1,254 subjects from 6 global collaborators.

From the cysteine through the phenylalanine, the CDR3 covers 16 amino acids. Only the CDR3 portion is preserved as DNA: 48 bases, with reading frame beginning at the first base. V is shortened by 1 base, J by 2 bases, and the region joining them spans 13 bases. CDR1 and CDR2, looked up from the germline V gene (reference sequence), are SEHNR and FQNEAQ. TCRbeta CDR3 regions were amplified from genomic DNA by means of the immunoSEQ Assay, a bias-controlled multiplex PCR. As for how the authors treated the data: The number of nucleated cells in each sample was estimated from the amplification of reference gene primers within the assay. To quantify the absolute abundance of each unique TCRbeta CDR3 rearrangement, sequence reads were collapsed and filtered. For each sample, productive Simpson clonality was calculated as the square root of Simpson's diversity index over productive rearrangements. TCRdb took this table from immuneACCESS and kept in-frame rearrangements with V and J called. Such tables lack part of the clones; where checked against another copy, unresolved V genes explain under half of the gap, and the rest is unexplained. V and J calls and clone size are given by that table; D and trimming were obtained from the DNA. Present in this sample are 200,000 to 250,000 clones, under 90% of which were seen just once. Together, the top ten hold 15% to 20% of the sample.

Collaborating institutions collected whole blood in K2EDTA tubes following their own protocols. For TCRbeta analysis, collaborators shipped samples in one of three forms: frozen whole blood, isolated PBMCs, or DNA extracted from either of those sample types. What the study reported, not specific to this receptor: The quantity of clinical and demographic metadata differed by source and by participant and was supplied without curation.

The receptor was isolated from a woman of 80 years or more with active or convalescent COVID-19. The sequence links TRBV7-9 to TRBJ2-3, with the D gene uncertain. The sequencing sample was made of peripheral blood. The bases read TGTGCCAGCAGCTTAGTGGTCCAGCGTAACACAGATACGCAGTATTTT. This yields the protein CASSLVVQRNTDTQYF. With all but the CDR3 taken from the reference TRBV7-9 and TRBJ2-3 genes, the full variable domain is: DTGVSQNPRHKITKRGQNVTFRCDPISEHNRLYWYRQTLGQGPEFLTYFQNEAQLEKSRLLSDRFSAERPKGSFSTLEIQRTEQGDSAMYLCASSLVVQRNTDTQYFGPGTRLTVL.